What follows is one T cell receptor beta chain and its context. The entry originates in a study of blood T cell repertoires in COVID-19. Study information: The United States, Italy and Spain were the sources of the acute and convalescent COVID-19 samples. PBMCs, B-cell-depleted T cells, or T cells provided the cDNA or gDNA that made up the material.

Per the original methods: How many nucleated cells were present was estimated from reference gene primer amplification. Assay used: immunoSEQ multiplex PCR; TCRdb lists only in-frame clones, some missing. V, J and clone size are those of that table, while D and trimming were read from the DNA. The profile shows about 120,000 clones, 88% of them singletons. The CDR3 loop spans 13 amino acids. CDR1 MNHEY and CDR2 SMNVEV come from the germline V gene (reference sequence). The V and J ends lost 4 bases and 3 bases respectively, with 9 bases between them. This chain links TRBV27 with TRBJ1-1, with D possibly matching TRBD1 (5 bases). The sequence came from a woman at least 80 years old with acute or convalescent COVID-19. The sample taken for sequencing was peripheral blood. The CDR3 sequence: CASSYNRYTEAFF. In DNA form, the CDR3 reads TGTGCCAGCAGTTATAACAGGTACACTGAAGCTTTCTTT.